This TCR beta chain came from a study of blood T cell repertoires in COVID-19. Turning to the study itself: Acute and convalescent COVID-19 samples came from the United States, Italy and Spain. The analysed material was cDNA or gDNA that came from T cells, B-cell-depleted T cells, or PBMCs.

Methods used by the authors: Reference gene primer amplification gave estimated nucleated cell counts. Assay used: immunoSEQ multiplex PCR; TCRdb lists only in-frame clones, some missing. For V, J and clone size, that table is used; D and trimming come from the DNA. Found here are a few hundred thousand clones, 80% to 90% of them singletons; the top ten hold less than 8%. V lost 3 bases and J 4 bases, leaving 10 bases between the germline ends. Germline V gene data show CDR1 as SGHRS and CDR2 as YFSETQ. The CDR3 contains 13 residues. The clonotype was recovered from a man in his 60s with acute or convalescent COVID-19. The V call is TRBV5-1, the J call TRBJ2-5; D may be TRBD2 (5 bases). Material for sequencing was peripheral blood. As DNA, the CDR3 is TGCGCCAGCAGCTACCAAGAGGGAGAGACCCAGTACTTC. As protein: CASSYQEGETQYF.